These 5 T cell receptor beta chains were all obtained from the same sample, sequenced in a study of shared clonotypes between healthy human individuals. This table comes from immunoSEQ multiplex PCR, and its TCRdb copy is limited to in-frame clones, with some not included. The sample yields approximately 2,000,000 clones, less than 95% seen once. Sequenced sample: naive CD4+ T cells from PBMCs. As for subset: CD45RA+ positively selected. These TCRs come from a man between 18 and 35 years old in good health. Some clones in this sample may be carry-over from other donors' samples.

CDR3: CASSDQTGDTEAFF. CDR3 nucleotides: TGCGCCAGCAGCGATCAAACAGGGGACACTGAAGCTTTCTTT. This chain joins TRBV5-1 and TRBJ1-1, with 7 bases aligning to TRBD1. Trimming cost V 4 bases and J 3 bases; bases outside gene matches: 6. Germline CDR1 reads SGHRS; CDR2 reads YFSETQ. The CDR3 is 14 amino acids.

V is TRBV6-6 and J is TRBJ2-5; no reliable D call. CDR3 size: 14 residues. Germline CDR1 MNHNY, CDR2 SVGAGI (reference sequence). The germline V and J ends were trimmed by 4 bases and 2 bases, with 11 bases remaining between them. The CDR3 sequence: CASSFILVQETQYF. The DNA of the CDR3 is TGTGCCAGCAGTTTCATATTGGTTCAAGAGACCCAGTACTTC.

The rearrangement uses TRBV7-9 and TRBJ2-7, with D perhaps TRBD1 (6 bases). The CDR3 has 18 amino acids. Germline CDR1 is SEHNR and CDR2 is FQNEAQ (reference sequence). Deletions cut 2 bases from V and 1 base from J, with 21 bases between. CDR3 bases: TGTGCCAGCAGCTTAAATCCCTTCCGGGACAACCCATCCTACGAGCAGTACTTC. As protein: CASSLNPFRDNPSYEQYF.

Of note for this clone: Other DNA sequences from this sample encode an identical CDR3 as well. The V gene is TRBV28, the J gene TRBJ2-2; D possibly corresponds to TRBD2 (5 bases). This CDR3 has 13 amino acids. V lost 5 bases to trimming and J lost 2 bases, with 6 bases between them. From germline, CDR1 is MDHEN and CDR2 SYDVKM. CDR3 protein: CASSPGNTGELFF. The CDR3 coding sequence is TGTGCCAGCAGTCCGGGAAACACCGGGGAGCTGTTTTTT.

J is TRBJ2-5 and V is TRBV14; D is ambiguous. CDR3 length: 14 amino acids. Germline V gene sequence: CDR1 SGHDN, CDR2 FVKESK. Between the trimmed V and J ends, which lost 0 bases and 7 bases, there was a span of 12 bases. CDR3 sequence reads: CASSQESLRGTQYF. The CDR3, as DNA: TGTGCCAGCAGCCAAGAAAGCCTCCGAGGGACCCAGTACTTC. The whole variable domain, filled in from reference TRBV14 and TRBJ2-5, reads EAGVTQFPSHSVIEKGQTVTLRCDPISGHDNLYWYRRVMGKEIKFLLHFVKESKQDESGMPNNRFLAERTGGTYSTLKVQPAELEDSGVYFCASSQESLRGTQYFGPGTRLLVL.